This TCR beta chain was captured by sequencing in a study of shared clonotypes between healthy human individuals. Study-level information: Researchers drew samples from two women and a few men aged 18 to 49. The study's findings and limits: The four-donor shared clonotypes exceeded non-shared clonotypes in generation probability, with non-shared ones scoring lower.

The method was immunoSEQ multiplex PCR; TCRdb's version includes in-frame clones alone and lacks a portion of them. Found here are 2 million to 2.5 million clones, 80% to 95% of them singletons; the top ten hold 0.35% to 0.45%. The CDR3 sequence is 14 residues long. Germline lookup yields CDR1 MNHEY and CDR2 SVGAGI. V was pared by 8 bases and J by 0 bases, with 11 bases between. Concerning this clone: Its matching antigen is unknown.

The TCR was taken from a man aged 18 to 35 in good health. Some clones in this sample may be carry-over from other donors' samples. The sequenced sample consisted of naive CD4+ T cells from PBMCs. Subset in this sample: CD45RA+ positively selected. The rearrangement links TRBV6-5 to TRBJ1-5; D uncertain. The CDR3 here is CASSLSHSNQPQHF. The CDR3 DNA reads as TGTGCCAGCTCTCTCTCTCATAGCAATCAGCCCCAGCATTTT.